The clone carrying this T cell receptor (beta chain) turned up a few times. The time point here: patch test 1, 2 weeks after DPC sensitization. The treatment is: therapeutic diphenylcyclopropenone sensitization with weekly scalp DPC. Germline CDR1 is DFQATT and CDR2 is SNEGSKA (reference sequence). There are 15 residues in the CDR3. V trimming: 2 bases; J trimming: 7 bases; junction bases outside the gene matches: 10. These data are taken from a study of human T cells and chemical hapten exposure. TCRdb recomputed calls from the RACE reads with MiXCR, one row per CDR3 protein. The data show roughly 74,000 distinct CDR3 sequences, with approximately 32% seen just once and roughly 10% held by the top ten.

This receptor was taken from a man in his forties with alopecia areata. Some clones in this sample may be carry-over from other donors' samples. The specimen was whole blood, collected in connection with sensitization to the hapten diphenylcyclopropenone (DPC). The genes are TRBV20-1 and TRBJ2-7; TRBD2 matches 11 bases. The CDR3 here is CSARLSGRAGREQYF. In nucleotides, the CDR3 is TGCAGTGCTAGACTTAGCGGGAGGGCCGGTAGGGAGCAGTACTTC.